This TCR beta chain appears in the sequencing data of a study of T cell changes during pregnancy in multiple sclerosis (dated by TCRdb to about 2019). In terms of the full investigation: Changes in the T cell repertoire over the course of pregnancy were examined in this study in women with multiple sclerosis.

In regard to this clone: Its antigen is currently not known. No base-level quality is on record; no much larger clone is a single base apart.

The CDR3, from cysteine to phenylalanine, totals 15 residues. The DNA shown is the 45-base CDR3, in frame from base 1. V is clipped by 4 bases and J by 14 bases, and the sequence between their germline boundaries is 24 bases long. The CDR1 and CDR2 encoded by the germline V gene are WSHSY and SAAADI. To prepare the library, the immunoSEQ multiplex PCR assay was applied. Sourced from immuneACCESS, this table was stored by TCRdb with only in-frame sequences that have V and J called. A share of the clones is absent; for the studies checked, an unresolved V gene accounts for under half, and the remainder has no known explanation. This sample holds some 73,000 clones; 80% to 95% were observed only once. The top ten clonotypes cover less than 3.5% of the sample.

The chain employs TRBV10-2 and TRBJ2-1, with a tentative D gene TRBD1 over 5 matching bases. The receptor's source is a female donor in good health, enrolled as a control in a pregnancy study. The starting material was peripheral blood, obtained in the third trimester of pregnancy. CDR3 region: CASSGVRRQPRTEFF. The sequenced DNA: TGCGCCAGCAGTGGGGTCCGGCGACAGCCTAGAACCGAGTTCTTC.